This TCR beta chain was retrieved from a study of shared clonotypes between healthy human individuals. CDR1 is MGHDK and CDR2 is SYGVNS in the germline V gene. The V and J ends lost 3 bases and 10 bases respectively, with 12 bases between them. The CDR3 length is 13 residues. For this clone: Antigen specificity is unknown.

Overall study findings and caveats: Despite large depth, sorted-subset datasets appeared incompletely sequenced.

The table came from immunoSEQ multiplex PCR; TCRdb's copy has only in-frame clones and leaves some out. This sample has about 2.4 million clones; roughly 93% occur once, and the top ten carry approximately 0.35%. Input material: naive CD4+ T cells from PBMCs. The subset denotes: CD45RA+ positively selected. The genes are TRBV25-1 and TRBJ1-4; D is perhaps TRBD1 (5 bases). The source is a young man in good health. Some clones in this sample may be carry-over from other donors' samples. The CDR3 DNA sequence: TGTGCCAGCAGTGACGACCGGGGCCCAAAACTGTTTTTT. This codes for CASSDDRGPKLFF.